This TCR beta chain was retrieved from a study of T cell repertoires in cytomegalovirus infection (dated by TCRdb to between 2017 and 2020). Background for the entire study: Donor HLA type was relevant to the analysis, because carriage of CMV infection together with the matching HLA type was indicated by public TCR beta signatures.

CDR1 and CDR2, per the germline V gene (reference sequence), are SGHNT and YYREEE. V has 3 bases trimmed and J has 0 bases trimmed; junction bases matching no gene number 8. The cysteine opens and the phenylalanine closes a CDR3 of 17 amino acids. Only the CDR3 part of the read is kept: 51 bases, read in frame from the first base. Overall study results and their limits: The ex vivo response was dominated by HLA-C-restricted CMV-specific TCR beta clonotypes, which also provided the single most frequent clonotype in two of eight donors. In both this cohort and an independent roughly 400-donor cohort, the cumulative frequency of public TCR beta family members distinguished carriers of CMV infection plus the relevant HLA type.

These reads were obtained on an Illumina HiSeq 1500. The raw public reads went through TCRdb reprocessing: fastp at Q25, MiXCR clone calling, in-frame beta chains kept. A single entry per CDR3 protein holds the most common genes and DNA from its merged rows. This sample is represented by about 120,000 distinct CDR3 sequences; over 9.5% of them were singletons. Of the sample, roughly 31% falls within the top ten clones. With regard to this clonotype: The antigen it binds to is not known. The record has no base qualities; no much larger clone is one base away.

The chain is assembled from TRBV5-4 and TRBJ2-1; TRBD1 matches 8 bases in the middle. The clonotype originates from a human donor in good health (CMV status not recorded). Some clones in this sample may be carry-over from other donors' samples. The sample consisted of PBMCs, sequenced either directly or after in vitro stimulation (not recorded which). The DNA is as follows: TGTGCCAGCAGCTGGTCGTGGGACAGGAACTCCTACAATGAGCAGTTCTTC. It is translated as CASSWSWDRNSYNEQFF.